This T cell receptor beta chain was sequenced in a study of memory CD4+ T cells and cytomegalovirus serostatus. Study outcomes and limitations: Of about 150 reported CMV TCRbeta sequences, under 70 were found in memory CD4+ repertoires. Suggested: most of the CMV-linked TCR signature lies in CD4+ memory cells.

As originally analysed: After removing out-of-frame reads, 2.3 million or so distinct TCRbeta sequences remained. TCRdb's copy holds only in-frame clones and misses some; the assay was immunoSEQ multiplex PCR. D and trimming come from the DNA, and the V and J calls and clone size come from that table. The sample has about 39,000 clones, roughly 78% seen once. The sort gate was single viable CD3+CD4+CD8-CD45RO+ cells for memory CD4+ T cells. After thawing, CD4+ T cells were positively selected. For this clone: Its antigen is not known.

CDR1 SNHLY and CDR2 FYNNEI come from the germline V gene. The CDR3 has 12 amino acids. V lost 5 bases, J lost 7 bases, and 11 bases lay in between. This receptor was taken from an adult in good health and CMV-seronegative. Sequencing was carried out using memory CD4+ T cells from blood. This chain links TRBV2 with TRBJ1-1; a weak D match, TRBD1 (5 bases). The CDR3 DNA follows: TGTGCCAGCAGTCTTAGACAGATTGAAGCTTTCTTT. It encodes CASSLRQIEAFF.